This T cell receptor beta chain is from a study of Ad26.COV2.S vaccination and SARS-CoV-2 variants. Background on the study: This donor came from the COV1001 trial of Ad26.COV2.S. Intramuscularly, Ad26.COV2.S was given either once or twice, 56 days apart.

The assay was immunoSEQ multiplex PCR, and TCRdb's table has in-frame clones only and misses some. The sample lists 350,000 to 400,000 clones, approximately 90% occurring once. Trimming cost V 5 bases and J 0 bases, with 14 bases left between them. The CDR3 loop spans 16 amino acids. Germline V lookup: CDR1 SGHTA, CDR2 FQGTGA. Regarding the study as a whole: The TCR breadth and depth analyses may have understated or missed part of the total T cell responses.

This sample's treatment: some 19 received Ad26.COV2.S at low or high dose, single or two shots; about 5 received placebo; per-sample allocation not given. Sampling happened 63 days after the first vaccine or placebo injection. It was an adult aged 18-55 years in Boston who was the donor. On this clone: Its cognate antigen is unknown.

V usage is TRBV7-3 and J usage is TRBJ2-1; a weak D match, TRBD1 (6 bases). The sequence came from a person between 18 and 65 years old who received the Ad26.COV2.S COVID-19 vaccine or a placebo. Material: peripheral blood, obtained in a trial of Ad26.COV2.S vaccine versus placebo. The CDR3 protein is CASSDGQSFSYNEQFF. In nucleotides, the CDR3 is TGTGCCAGCAGCGATGGACAGTCTTTCTCCTACAATGAGCAGTTCTTC.